This note documents a single TCR beta chain sequence. Antigen specificity is unknown. Sequencing used immunoSEQ multiplex PCR; TCRdb keeps in-frame clones, though not all of them. This table has around 89,000 clones, roughly 92% appearing once. The sample originates from a study of graft-versus-host responses after intestinal transplantation. At the level of the study: Each patient got anti-thymocyte globulin induction, then tacrolimus and steroids for around 3 years.

Trimming at V came to 3 bases and at J to 2 bases, leaving 5 bases not matched to a gene. Per germline, CDR1 SGHDT and CDR2 YYEEEE. CDR3 length: 14 amino acids. Here the sequenced sample was unstimulated CD8+ T cells sorted from spleen or lymph node cells, taken before transplant. V gene TRBV5-6 combines with J gene TRBJ2-7; 7 bases line up with TRBD1. This TCR was sampled from a human donor who was the organ donor for an intestinal transplant. The CDR3 region is CASSSGTDPYEQYF. For the CDR3, the DNA is TGTGCCAGCAGCTCAGGGACAGACCCCTACGAGCAGTACTTC.